The clone carrying this T cell receptor (beta chain) showed up many times. The antigen remains undetermined. The sample comes from a study of blood T cells in healthy people across ages. PCR was performed a second time for about 7 to 12 cycles using a sample-barcoded 5' primer and a J-beta primer mix. One entry per CDR3 protein results from TCRdb running MiXCR on the 5' RACE reads. The data hold approximately 800,000 distinct CDR3 sequences, with roughly 64% observed a single time. Overall study findings and caveats: Roughly linear age-related decline in beta diversity appeared, significant by age approximately 41.

Each donor gave 9 to 10 milliliters of peripheral blood. Each sample used at least 7 million PBMCs. The sequence came from a man aged 30 to 39 in good health. Sequenced material: blood.

Here the CDR3 reads CSARGLASYEQYF. CDR3 DNA sequence: TGCAGTGCTAGAGGGCTAGCGTCCTACGAGCAGTACTTC. The V gene is TRBV20-1, the J gene TRBJ2-7; D perhaps matches TRBD2 (6 bases). This CDR3 has 13 amino acids. Trimming pared 1 base from V and 1 base from J, leaving 8 bases between. Germline CDR1 reads DFQATT; CDR2 reads SNEGSKA (reference sequence).